The sequence of this T cell receptor (beta chain) was determined in a study of blood T cell repertoires in COVID-19. Study-level information: Material from acute and convalescent COVID-19 was sourced from the United States, Italy and Spain. Sources were T cells, B-cell-depleted T cells, or PBMCs; the material itself was cDNA or gDNA.

Only in-frame clones appear in the TCRdb table, and some are missing; sequencing was by immunoSEQ multiplex PCR. The sample lists tens of thousands of clones; roughly three quarters were seen once. CDR3 size: 11 residues. Germline V lookup: CDR1 GTSNPN, CDR2 SVGIG (reference sequence). The ends were cut back, 0 bases at V and 9 bases at J, with 8 bases in the middle. The genes are TRBV30 and TRBJ1-2; D is unclear. Sequencing was performed on peripheral blood. The receptor comes from a man between 65 and 85 years old with active or convalescent COVID-19. Written as DNA, the CDR3 is TGTGCCTGGAGTGTACCCGGGAGCTACACCTTC. It is translated as CAWSVPGSYTF.